A single sample is the source of the 7 T cell receptor beta chains below, sequenced in a study of shared clonotypes between healthy human individuals (dated by TCRdb to about 2020). Libraries were made using the immunoSEQ multiplex PCR assay. The clones in this table, taken by TCRdb from immuneACCESS, are in-frame only. Not every clone is retained; where verified, under half of the shortfall comes from an unresolved V gene, and the cause of the rest is unknown. Recorded for this sample are 550,000 to 750,000 clones; 95% to 96% of them occurred a single time. Of the sample, approximately 0.1% is held by the ten largest clones. CD8 naive samples were obtained by positive selection for CCR7 among CD45RO-negative cells, yielding a CD45RA+CCR7+ population from which TemRA cells were excluded. Sequenced sample: naive CD8+ T cells sorted from blood. The cell subset or site label here, explained by the study, means: CD45RA+CCR7+. These receptor sequences come from a woman younger than 45 in good health.

The genes are TRBV7-9 and TRBJ2-3; D is uncertain. V lost 3 bases, J lost 4 bases, and 14 bases lay in between. CDR3 size: 15 residues. Germline V CDR1 and CDR2: SEHNR, FQNEAQ (reference sequence). The CDR3: CASSFRAASSDTQYF. In DNA form, the CDR3 reads TGTGCCAGCAGCTTCCGGGCTGCTAGTTCAGATACGCAGTATTTT.

The rearrangement uses TRBV5-5 and TRBJ2-5; a possible D gene is TRBD2 (6 bases). V shed 4 bases and J shed 2 bases, with 12 bases lying between them. The germline V gene encodes CDR1 SGHKS and CDR2 YYEKEE (reference sequence). The CDR3 contains 14 residues. CDR3 region: CASSHSGQQETQYF. CDR3 nucleotide sequence: TGTGCCAGCAGCCATAGCGGACAACAAGAGACCCAGTACTTC.

This chain links TRBV27 with TRBJ2-7; D might be TRBD1 (6 bases). This CDR3 has 12 amino acids. In germline, CDR1 is MNHEY, CDR2 SMNVEV (reference sequence). V was pared by 8 bases and J by 5 bases, with 13 bases between. The CDR3: CASWQGRDEQYF. The CDR3, as DNA: TGTGCCAGCTGGCAGGGGCGCGACGAGCAGTACTTC.

The chain carries TRBV5-4 and TRBJ2-3; 7 nucleotides line up with TRBD2. Trimming cost V 4 bases and J 1 base; bases outside gene matches: 3. The CDR3 runs to 14 residues. The V gene's germline CDR1 is SGHNT and CDR2 YYREEE (reference sequence). The CDR3 reads CASSGLEGTDTQYF. The CDR3 coding sequence is TGTGCCAGCAGCGGACTAGAAGGCACAGATACGCAGTATTTT.

This clone was found a few times. The rearrangement links TRBV29-1 to TRBJ1-2, with D possibly TRBD1 on 6 matching bases. V lost 1 base to trimming and J lost 7 bases, with 19 bases between them. Germline CDR1 and CDR2: SQVTM and ANQGSEA. The CDR3 runs to 15 residues. The CDR3 loop reads CSVEAEAGGTPGYTF. The CDR3 DNA follows: TGCAGCGTTGAAGCTGAGGCCGGGGGCACGCCTGGCTACACCTTC.

The chain recombines TRBV19 with TRBJ1-2; no clear D gene. The CDR3 is 15 amino acids. In germline, CDR1 is LNHDA, CDR2 SQIVND (reference sequence). V was pared by 4 bases and J by 3 bases, with 15 bases between. The DNA of the CDR3 is TGTGCCAGTAGTACCCTCACTGACATAGACTATGGCTACACCTTC. Its translation is CASSTLTDIDYGYTF.

V and J are TRBV29-1 and TRBJ1-2; D ambiguous. Germline V CDR1 and CDR2: SQVTM, ANQGSEA. This CDR3 contains 12 residues. Between the trimmed V and J ends, which lost 7 bases and 0 bases, there was a span of 9 bases. CDR3 in DNA: TGCAGCGGAGGTCTTTCTAACTATGGCTACACCTTC. It encodes CSGGLSNYGYTF.